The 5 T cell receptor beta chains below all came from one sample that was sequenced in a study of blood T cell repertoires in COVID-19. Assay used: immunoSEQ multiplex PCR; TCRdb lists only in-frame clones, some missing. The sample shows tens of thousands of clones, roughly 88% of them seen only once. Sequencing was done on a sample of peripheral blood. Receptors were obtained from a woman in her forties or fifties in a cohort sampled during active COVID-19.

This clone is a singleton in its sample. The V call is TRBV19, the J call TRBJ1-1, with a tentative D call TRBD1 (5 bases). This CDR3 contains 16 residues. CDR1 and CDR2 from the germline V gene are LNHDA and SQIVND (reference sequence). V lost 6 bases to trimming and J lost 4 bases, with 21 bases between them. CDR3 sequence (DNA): TGTGCCAGTAGCCCTATCTCCGAGACAGCCTTCACTGAAGCTTTCTTT. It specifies CASSPISETAFTEAFF.

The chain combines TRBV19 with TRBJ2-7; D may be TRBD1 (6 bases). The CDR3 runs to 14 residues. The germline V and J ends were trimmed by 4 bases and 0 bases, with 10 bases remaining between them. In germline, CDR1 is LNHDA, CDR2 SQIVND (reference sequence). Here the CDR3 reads CASSTQGSSYEQYF. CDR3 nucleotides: TGTGCCAGTAGTACCCAGGGGAGCTCCTACGAGCAGTACTTC.

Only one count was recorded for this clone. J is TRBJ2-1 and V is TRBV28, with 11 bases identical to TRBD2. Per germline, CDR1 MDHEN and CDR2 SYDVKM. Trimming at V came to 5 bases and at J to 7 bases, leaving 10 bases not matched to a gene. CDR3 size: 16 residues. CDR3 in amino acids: CASSLRTSGSRNEQFF. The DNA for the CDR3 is TGTGCCAGCAGTCTACGTACTAGCGGGAGTAGGAATGAGCAGTTCTTC.

The CDR3 spells CASSVGGGGTGTPYEQYF. CDR3 sequence (DNA): TGTGCCAGCAGCGTAGGAGGGGGAGGGACAGGAACCCCCTACGAGCAGTACTTC. V is TRBV9 and J is TRBJ2-7; D perhaps matches TRBD1 (8 bases). Trimming removed 0 bases from V and 2 bases from J, with 21 bases in between. Germline values: CDR1 SGDLS, CDR2 YYNGEE. The CDR3 consists of 18 residues.

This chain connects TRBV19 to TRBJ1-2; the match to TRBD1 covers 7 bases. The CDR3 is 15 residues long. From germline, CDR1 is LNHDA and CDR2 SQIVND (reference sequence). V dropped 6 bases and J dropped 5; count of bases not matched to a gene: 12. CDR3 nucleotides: TGTGCCAGTAGCCAAAGGTGGGGACAGCTTTATGGCTACACCTTC. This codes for CASSQRWGQLYGYTF.